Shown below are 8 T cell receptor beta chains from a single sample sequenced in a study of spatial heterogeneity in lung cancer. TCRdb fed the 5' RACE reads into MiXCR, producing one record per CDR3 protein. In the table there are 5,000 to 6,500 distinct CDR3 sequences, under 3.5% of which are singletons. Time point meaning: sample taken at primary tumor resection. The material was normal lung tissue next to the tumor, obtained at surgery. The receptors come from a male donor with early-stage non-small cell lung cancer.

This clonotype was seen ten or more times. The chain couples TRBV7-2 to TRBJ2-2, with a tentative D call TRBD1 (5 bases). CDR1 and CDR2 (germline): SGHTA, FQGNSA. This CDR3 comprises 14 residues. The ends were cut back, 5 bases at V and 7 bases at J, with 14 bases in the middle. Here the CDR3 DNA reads TGTGCCAGCAGCCCGACGTGGGGCGGCGGGGAGCTGTTTTTT. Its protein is CASSPTWGGGELFF.

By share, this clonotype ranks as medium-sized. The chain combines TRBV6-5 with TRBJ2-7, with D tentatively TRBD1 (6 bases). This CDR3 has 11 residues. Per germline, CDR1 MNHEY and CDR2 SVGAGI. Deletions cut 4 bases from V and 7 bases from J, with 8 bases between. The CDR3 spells CASSLGGEQYF. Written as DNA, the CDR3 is TGTGCCAGCAGTTTAGGGGGTGAGCAGTACTTC.

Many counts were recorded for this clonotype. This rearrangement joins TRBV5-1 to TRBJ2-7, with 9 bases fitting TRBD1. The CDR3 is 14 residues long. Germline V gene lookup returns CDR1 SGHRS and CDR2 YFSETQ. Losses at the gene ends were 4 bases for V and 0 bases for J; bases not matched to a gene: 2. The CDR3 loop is CASSVGQGSYEQYF. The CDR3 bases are TGCGCCAGCAGCGTGGGACAGGGCTCCTACGAGCAGTACTTC. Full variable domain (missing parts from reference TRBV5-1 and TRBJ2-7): KAGVTQTPRYLIKTRGQQVTLSCSPISGHRSVSWYQQTPGQGLQFLFEYFSETQRNKGNFPGRFSGRQFSNSRSEMNVSTLELGDSALYLCASSVGQGSYEQYFGPGTRLTVT.

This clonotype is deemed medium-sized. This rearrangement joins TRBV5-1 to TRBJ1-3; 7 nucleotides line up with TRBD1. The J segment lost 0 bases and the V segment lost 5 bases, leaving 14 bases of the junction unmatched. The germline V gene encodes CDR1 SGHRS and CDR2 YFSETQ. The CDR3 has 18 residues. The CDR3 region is CASRVQPGTVSSGNTIYF. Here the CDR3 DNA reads TGCGCCAGCAGAGTGCAACCCGGGACAGTAAGCTCTGGAAACACCATATATTTT.

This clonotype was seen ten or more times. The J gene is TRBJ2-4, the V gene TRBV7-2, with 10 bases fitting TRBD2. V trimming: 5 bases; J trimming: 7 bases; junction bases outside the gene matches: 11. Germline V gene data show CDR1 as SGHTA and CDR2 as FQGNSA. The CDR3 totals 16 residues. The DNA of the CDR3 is TGTGCCAGCAGCCAAGACCCCCAGCGGGGGGGGAACATTCAGTACTTC. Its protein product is CASSQDPQRGGNIQYF.

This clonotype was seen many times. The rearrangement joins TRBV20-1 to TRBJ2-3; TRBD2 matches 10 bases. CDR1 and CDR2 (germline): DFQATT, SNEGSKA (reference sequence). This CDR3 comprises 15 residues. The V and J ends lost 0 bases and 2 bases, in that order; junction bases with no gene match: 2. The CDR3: CSARDLAGATDTQYF. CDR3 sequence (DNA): TGCAGTGCTAGAGATCTAGCGGGGGCCACAGATACGCAGTATTTT.

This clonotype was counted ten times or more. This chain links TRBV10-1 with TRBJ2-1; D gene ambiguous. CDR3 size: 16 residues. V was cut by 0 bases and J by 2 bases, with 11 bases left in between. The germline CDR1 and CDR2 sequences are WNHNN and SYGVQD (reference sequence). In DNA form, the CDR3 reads TGCGCCAGCAGTGAGTCTTTCCTAGGCCCCTACAATGAGCAGTTCTTC. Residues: CASSESFLGPYNEQFF.

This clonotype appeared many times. DNA of the CDR3: TGCGCCAGCAGCCTAGGGCCGGGCTATGGCTACACCTTC. This codes for CASSLGPGYGYTF. This chain links TRBV4-3 with TRBJ1-2; D not certain. The V gene's germline CDR1 is LGHNA and CDR2 YSLEER. The CDR3 spans 13 residues. The V gene lost 4 bases and the J gene lost 4 bases, with 10 bases spanning the gap.